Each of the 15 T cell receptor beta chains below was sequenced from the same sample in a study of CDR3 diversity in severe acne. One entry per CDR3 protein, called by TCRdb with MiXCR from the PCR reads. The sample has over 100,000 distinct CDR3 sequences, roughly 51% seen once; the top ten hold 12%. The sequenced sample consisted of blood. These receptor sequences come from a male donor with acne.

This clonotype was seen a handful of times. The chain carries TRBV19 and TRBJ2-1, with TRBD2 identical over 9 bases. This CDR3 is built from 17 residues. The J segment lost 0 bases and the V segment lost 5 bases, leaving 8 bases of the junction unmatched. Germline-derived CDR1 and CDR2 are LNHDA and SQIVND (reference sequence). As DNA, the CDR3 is TGTGCCAGTAGTGGTTACCTAGCGGGGATCTCCTACAATGAGCAGTTCTTC. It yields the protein CASSGYLAGISYNEQFF.

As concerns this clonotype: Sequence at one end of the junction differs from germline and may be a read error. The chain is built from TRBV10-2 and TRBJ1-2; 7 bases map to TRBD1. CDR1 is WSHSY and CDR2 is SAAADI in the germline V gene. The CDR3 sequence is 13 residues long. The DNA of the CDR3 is TGTGCCAGCACCCCGACAGGGAACTATGGCTACACCTTC. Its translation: CASTPTGNYGYTF.

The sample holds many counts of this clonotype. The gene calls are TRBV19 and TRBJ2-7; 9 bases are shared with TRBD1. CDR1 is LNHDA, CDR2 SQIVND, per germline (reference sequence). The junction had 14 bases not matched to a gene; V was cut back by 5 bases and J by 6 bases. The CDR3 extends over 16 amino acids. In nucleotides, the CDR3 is TGTGCCAGTAGTGGCCTTGGGGACAGGGACGTGAGCGAGCAGTACTTC. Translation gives CASSGLGDRDVSEQYF.

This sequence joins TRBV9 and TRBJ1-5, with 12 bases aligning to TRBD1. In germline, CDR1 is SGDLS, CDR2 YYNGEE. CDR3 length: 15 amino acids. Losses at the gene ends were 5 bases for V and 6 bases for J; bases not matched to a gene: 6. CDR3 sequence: CASSWGQGAFQPQHF. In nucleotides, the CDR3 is TGTGCCAGCAGTTGGGGACAGGGGGCTTTTCAGCCCCAGCATTTT.

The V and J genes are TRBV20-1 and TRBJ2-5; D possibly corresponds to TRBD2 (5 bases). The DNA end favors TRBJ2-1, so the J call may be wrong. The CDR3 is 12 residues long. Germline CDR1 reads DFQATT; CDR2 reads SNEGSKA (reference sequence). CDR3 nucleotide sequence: TGCAGTGCTGGTAGTGGAGGCAATGAGCAGTTCTTC. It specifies CSAGSGGNEQFF.

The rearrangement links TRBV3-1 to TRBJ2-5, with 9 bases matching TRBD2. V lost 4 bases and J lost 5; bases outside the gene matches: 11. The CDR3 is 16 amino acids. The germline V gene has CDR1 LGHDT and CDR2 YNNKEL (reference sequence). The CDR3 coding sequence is TGTGCCAGCAGCCCTTTACTAGCGGGTGGTAAGGAGACCCAGTACTTC. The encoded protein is CASSPLLAGGKETQYF.

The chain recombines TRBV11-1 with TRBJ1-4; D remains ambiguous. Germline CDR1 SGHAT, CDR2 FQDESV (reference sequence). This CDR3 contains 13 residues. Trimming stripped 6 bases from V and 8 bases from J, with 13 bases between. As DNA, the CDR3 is TGTGCCAGCAGTCAAGAAGGGTGGGAAAAACTGTTTTTT. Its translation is CASSQEGWEKLFF.

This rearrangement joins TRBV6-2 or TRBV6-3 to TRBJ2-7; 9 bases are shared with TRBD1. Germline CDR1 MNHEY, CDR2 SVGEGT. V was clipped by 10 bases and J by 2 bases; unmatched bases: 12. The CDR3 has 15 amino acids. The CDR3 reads CATDRSGTGTYEQYF. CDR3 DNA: TGTGCCACCGACAGATCCGGGACAGGGACCTACGAGCAGTACTTC.

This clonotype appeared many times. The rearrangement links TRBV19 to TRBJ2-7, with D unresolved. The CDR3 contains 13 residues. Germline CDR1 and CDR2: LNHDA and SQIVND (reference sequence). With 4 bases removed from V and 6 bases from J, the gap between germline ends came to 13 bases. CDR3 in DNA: TGTGCCAGTAGTAGCACCGGTACGGGCGAGCAGTACTTC. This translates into CASSSTGTGEQYF.

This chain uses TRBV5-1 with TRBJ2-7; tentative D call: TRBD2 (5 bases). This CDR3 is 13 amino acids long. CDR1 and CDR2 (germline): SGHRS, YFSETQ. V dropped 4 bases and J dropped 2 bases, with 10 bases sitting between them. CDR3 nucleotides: TGCGCCAGCAGCCCAACCGGGACCTACGAGCAGTACTTC. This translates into CASSPTGTYEQYF.

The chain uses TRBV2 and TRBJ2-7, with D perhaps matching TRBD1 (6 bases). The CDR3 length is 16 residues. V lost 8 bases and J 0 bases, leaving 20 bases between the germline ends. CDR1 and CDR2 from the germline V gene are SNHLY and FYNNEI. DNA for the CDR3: TGTGCCAGCGTTGAAACCCGGGACAAGGGCTCCTACGAGCAGTACTTC. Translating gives CASVETRDKGSYEQYF.

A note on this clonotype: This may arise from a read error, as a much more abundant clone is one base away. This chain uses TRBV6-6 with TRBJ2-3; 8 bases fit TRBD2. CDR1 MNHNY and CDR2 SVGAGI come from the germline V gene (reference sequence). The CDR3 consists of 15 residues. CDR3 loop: CAGRRHSGGTDTQYF. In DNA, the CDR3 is TGTGCCGGCAGAAGACATAGCGGGGGCACAGATACGCAGTATTTT.

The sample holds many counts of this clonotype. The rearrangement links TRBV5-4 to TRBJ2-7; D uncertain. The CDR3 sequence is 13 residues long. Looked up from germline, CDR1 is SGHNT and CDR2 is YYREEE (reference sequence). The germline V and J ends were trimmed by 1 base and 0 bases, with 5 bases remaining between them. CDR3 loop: CASSLKGSYEQYF. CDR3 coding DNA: TGTGCCAGCAGCTTGAAGGGCTCCTACGAGCAGTACTTC.

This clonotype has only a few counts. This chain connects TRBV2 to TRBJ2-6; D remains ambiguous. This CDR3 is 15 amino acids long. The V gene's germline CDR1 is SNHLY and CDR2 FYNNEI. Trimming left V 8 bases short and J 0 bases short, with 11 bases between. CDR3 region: CASDRGASGANVLTF. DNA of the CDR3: TGTGCCAGCGACCGAGGAGCCTCTGGGGCCAACGTCCTGACTTTC.

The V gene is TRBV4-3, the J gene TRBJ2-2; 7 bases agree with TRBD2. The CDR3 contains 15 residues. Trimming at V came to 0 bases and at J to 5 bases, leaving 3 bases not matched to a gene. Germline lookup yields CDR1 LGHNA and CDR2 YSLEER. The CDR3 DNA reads TGCGCCAGCAGCCAAGAAATACTAGCGACCGGGGAGCTGTTTTTT. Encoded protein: CASSQEILATGELFF.